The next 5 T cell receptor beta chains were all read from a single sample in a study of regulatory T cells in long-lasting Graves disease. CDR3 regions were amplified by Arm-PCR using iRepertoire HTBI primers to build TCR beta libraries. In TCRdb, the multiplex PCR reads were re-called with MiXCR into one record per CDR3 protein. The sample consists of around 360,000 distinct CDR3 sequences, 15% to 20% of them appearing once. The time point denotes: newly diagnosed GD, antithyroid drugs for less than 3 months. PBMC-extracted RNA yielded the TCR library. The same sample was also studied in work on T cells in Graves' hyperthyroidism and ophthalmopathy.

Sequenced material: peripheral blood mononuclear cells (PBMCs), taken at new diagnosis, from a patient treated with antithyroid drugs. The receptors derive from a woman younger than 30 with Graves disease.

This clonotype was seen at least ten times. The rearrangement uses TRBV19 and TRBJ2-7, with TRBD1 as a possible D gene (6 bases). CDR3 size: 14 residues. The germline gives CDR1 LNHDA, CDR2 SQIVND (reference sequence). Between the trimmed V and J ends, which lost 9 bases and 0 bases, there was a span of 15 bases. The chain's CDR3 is CASSPRTASYEQYF. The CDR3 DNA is TGTGCCAGCAGCCCCAGGACAGCCTCCTACGAGCAGTACTTC.

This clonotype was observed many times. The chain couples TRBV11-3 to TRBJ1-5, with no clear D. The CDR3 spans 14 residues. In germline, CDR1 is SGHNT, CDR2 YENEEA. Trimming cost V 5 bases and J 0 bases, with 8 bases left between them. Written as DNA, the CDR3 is TGTGCCAGCAGCCGTGGGGATAGCAATCAGCCCCAGCATTTT. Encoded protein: CASSRGDSNQPQHF.

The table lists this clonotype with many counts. The CDR3 loop reads CASSLGQRLEAFF. In nucleotides, the CDR3 is TGTGCCAGCAGTTTGGGGCAGAGACTTGAAGCTTTCTTT. The V call is TRBV28, the J call TRBJ1-1; possible D gene TRBD1, 5 bases. With 3 bases removed from V and 7 bases from J, the gap between germline ends came to 12 bases. The CDR3 loop spans 13 amino acids. Germline V gene lookup returns CDR1 MDHEN and CDR2 SYDVKM.

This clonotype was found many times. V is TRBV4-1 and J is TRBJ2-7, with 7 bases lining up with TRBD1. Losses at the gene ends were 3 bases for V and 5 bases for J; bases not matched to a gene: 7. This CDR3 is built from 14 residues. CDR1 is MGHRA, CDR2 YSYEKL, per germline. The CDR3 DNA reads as TGCGCCAGCAGCCAGACCGACAGGGCCCACGAGCAGTACTTC. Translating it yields CASSQTDRAHEQYF.

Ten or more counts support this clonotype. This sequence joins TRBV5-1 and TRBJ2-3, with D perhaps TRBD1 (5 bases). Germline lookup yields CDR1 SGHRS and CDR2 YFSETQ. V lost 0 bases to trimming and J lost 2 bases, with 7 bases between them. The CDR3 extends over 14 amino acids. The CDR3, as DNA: TGCGCCAGCAGCTTGGGACAGATCACAGATACGCAGTATTTT. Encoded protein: CASSLGQITDTQYF. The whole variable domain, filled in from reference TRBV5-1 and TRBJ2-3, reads KAGVTQTPRYLIKTRGQQVTLSCSPISGHRSVSWYQQTPGQGLQFLFEYFSETQRNKGNFPGRFSGRQFSNSRSEMNVSTLELGDSALYLCASSLGQITDTQYFGPGTRLTVL.